The entry below gives a single T cell receptor (beta chain) sequence along with its context. This sample is part of a study of blood T cell repertoires in COVID-19. On the study more broadly: Samples of COVID-19 (acute and convalescent) were obtained from the United States, Italy and Spain.

This table comes from immunoSEQ multiplex PCR, and its TCRdb copy is limited to in-frame clones, with some not included. This sample has a few hundred thousand clones; around 89% occur once, and the top ten carry around 4.3%. The sequence came from a woman aged 18-35 years with acute COVID-19. The specimen sequenced was PBMCs or T cells enriched from blood (not recorded which).

CDR3 coding DNA: TGTGCCAGTAGTATAAGGCCGGGAGATACGCAGTATTTT. Residues: CASSIRPGDTQYF. The chain recombines TRBV19 with TRBJ2-3; D is unclear. Germline values: CDR1 LNHDA, CDR2 SQIVND (reference sequence). Between the trimmed V and J ends, which lost 2 bases and 5 bases, there was a span of 8 bases. This CDR3 region has 13 residues.